This T cell receptor beta chain was documented in a study of cytotoxic CD8 clonotypes in ibrutinib-treated CLL. Germline-derived CDR1 and CDR2 are SGHVS and FNYEAQ. This CDR3 is 15 amino acids long. V lost 6 bases to trimming and J lost 5 bases; unmatched junction nucleotides: 6. Clones were sequenced by immunoSEQ multiplex PCR, and TCRdb holds only the in-frame ones, with some missing. Of some 310,000 clones in the sample, 80% were seen once. The chain uses TRBV7-6 and TRBJ2-2, with 10 bases lining up with TRBD2. The sequence derives from a human donor with chronic lymphocytic leukemia. The sequenced sample was PBMCs, obtained before ibrutinib treatment. The CDR3 protein is CASSSPGLATGELFF. The CDR3 bases are TGTGCCAGCAGTTCTCCGGGACTAGCGACCGGGGAGCTGTTTTTT.